The rows below give T cell receptor beta chains drawn from one sample of a study of T cell changes during pregnancy in multiple sclerosis. Profiling relied on immunoSEQ multiplex PCR, and the TCRdb table lists in-frame clones only, not all of them. The data hold some 70,000 clones, with under 90% observed a single time. Source: peripheral blood, taken after pregnancy. These receptors all stem from a female donor in good health, enrolled as a control in a pregnancy study. Both conserved end residues are part of each CDR3. The D gene is left open where the match is weak. The listing skips clone size in some rows; elsewhere it reads once, few, many or a size class.

NA TRBJ1-2 TRBV13 NA TGTGCCAGCAGCTTAGCTGGGAGGGACACCTACTCTGGTGGCTACACCTTC CASSLAGRDTYSGGYTF
NA TRBJ2-7 TRBV19 TRBD2 TGTGCCAGTAGTCGGACGGGAGGACCCTACGAGCAGTACTTC CASSRTGGPYEQYF
NA TRBJ2-3 TRBV6-1 NA TGTGCCAGCGTGGGGGACTGGAGCACAGATACGCAGTATTTT CASVGDWSTDTQYF
NA TRBJ2-3 TRBV7-9 TRBD2 TGTGCCAGCAGCTTAGACCTAGCGGCTAGCACAGATACGCAGTATTTT CASSLDLAASTDTQYF
once TRBJ1-2 TRBV29-1 NA TGCAGCGTCGCCCGACAGGAAGGCTACACCTTC CSVARQEGYTF
NA TRBJ1-1 TRBV9 TRBD1 TGTGCCAGCAGCGTAGACACAGGGGATATCACTGAAGCTTTCTTT CASSVDTGDITEAFF
NA TRBJ1-1 TRBV27 NA TGTGCCAGCAGCAGGAGACAGCCGAACACTGAAGCTTTCTTT CASSRRQPNTEAFF
NA TRBJ2-3 TRBV5-1 TRBD2 TGCGCCAGCAGCCCGGGACTAGCGGAATTAGATACGCAGTATTTT CASSPGLAELDTQYF
NA TRBJ2-7 TRBV30 TRBD1 TGTGCCTGGAAGGCATTGGGACAGGCTTCCTACGAGCAGTACTTC CAWKALGQASYEQYF
once TRBJ1-4 TRBV5-1 NA TGCGCCAGCAGCTTGTCGACAGGAGGTAATGAAAAACTGTTTTTT CASSLSTGGNEKLFF
once TRBJ2-1 TRBV4-1 NA TGCGCCAGCAGCCAAGAAGGGACTTTCCCGTTCTTC CASSQEGTFPFF
NA TRBJ1-2 TRBV4-1 NA TGCGCCAGCAGCCAAGATGACTCCAGGGCCGGCTATGGCTACACCTTC CASSQDDSRAGYGYTF
NA TRBJ2-7 TRBV10-3 TRBD1 TGTGCCACTGCCGGACAGGGCTACGAGCAGTACTTC CATAGQGYEQYF
NA TRBJ1-5 TRBV19 NA TGTGCCAGTAGTATGGAGGACAGAAGGAATCAGCCCCAGCATTTT CASSMEDRRNQPQHF
NA TRBJ1-1 TRBV30 NA TGTGCCTGGAGTATCGACCCGACAGGCCCTGAAGCTTTCTTT CAWSIDPTGPEAFF
NA TRBJ2-5 TRBV23-1 TRBD1 TGCGCCAGCAGTCAATCCGGACAGGATGAAGAGACCCAGTACTTC CASSQSGQDEETQYF
NA TRBJ2-5 TRBV18 TRBD2 TGTGCCAGCTCACCTCCTCCGGGACTAGCGGGGGTGAGGGAGACCCAGTACTTC CASSPPPGLAGVRETQYF
NA TRBJ1-2 TRBV2 NA TGTGCCAGCAGTTCTCGACGGGGAAGCTATGGCTACACCTTC CASSSRRGSYGYTF
once TRBJ1-6 TRBV30 NA TGTGCCCACGCCGGGGATAACCTCCACTTT CAHAGDNLHF
NA TRBJ1-1 TRBV6-6 NA TGTGCCAGCAGTTACCCCCGGCAGGTTGAAGCTTTCTTT CASSYPRQVEAFF
NA TRBJ1-1 TRBV6-1 NA TGTGCCAGCCACTCCCGGAGCCTCGAAGCTTTCTTT CASHSRSLEAFF
NA TRBJ2-1 TRBV5-6 TRBD1 TGTGCCAGCAGGAAAGGGACAGGGGACAACAATGAGCAGTTCTTC CASRKGTGDNNEQFF